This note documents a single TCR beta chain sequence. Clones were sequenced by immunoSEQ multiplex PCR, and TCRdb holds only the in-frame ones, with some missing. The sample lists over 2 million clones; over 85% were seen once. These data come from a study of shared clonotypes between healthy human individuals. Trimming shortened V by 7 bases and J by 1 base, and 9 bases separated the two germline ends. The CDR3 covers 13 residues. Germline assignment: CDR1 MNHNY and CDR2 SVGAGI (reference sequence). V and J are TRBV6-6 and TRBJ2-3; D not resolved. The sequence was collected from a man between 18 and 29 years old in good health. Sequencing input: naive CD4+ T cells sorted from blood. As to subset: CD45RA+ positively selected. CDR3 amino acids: CASTGRGTDTQYF. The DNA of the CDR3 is TGTGCCAGCACGGGTAGGGGCACAGATACGCAGTATTTT.